Listed here are 25 T cell receptor beta chains from one sample, sequenced in a study of CD8 T cells in Susac syndrome. Roughly 0.45 to 1 ug RNA was reverse transcribed with random hexamers. MiXCR, applied by TCRdb to the immunoSEQ multiplex PCR reads, yields one record per CDR3 protein. The sample has under 200,000 distinct CDR3 sequences; approximately 95% are singletons. The sample taken for sequencing was CD8+ T cells from PBMCs. All receptors come from a human donor with multiple sclerosis.

V is TRBV29-1 and J is TRBJ2-7; D gene uncertain. CDR1 is SQVTM and CDR2 is ANQGSEA in the germline V gene. The V gene lost 4 bases and the J gene lost 0 bases, with 19 bases spanning the gap. The CDR3 consists of 16 residues. The CDR3 nucleotides read TGCAGCGTTGTGTTCGCGGACGGAACCTACTCCTACGAGCAGTACTTC. Translation gives CSVVFADGTYSYEQYF.

V gene TRBV5-1 combines with J gene TRBJ2-5; a weak D match, TRBD2 (5 bases). The CDR3 runs 15 residues. V was cut by 0 bases and J by 5 bases, with 14 bases left in between. Germline CDR1 SGHRS, CDR2 YFSETQ. CDR3 region: CASSLAIGVWETQYF. CDR3 bases: TGCGCCAGCAGCTTGGCAATCGGGGTTTGGGAGACCCAGTACTTC.

The genes are TRBV9 and TRBJ1-2; TRBD1 is a possible D gene (6 bases). Germline CDR1 reads SGDLS; CDR2 reads YYNGEE. The CDR3 has 14 residues. The ends were cut back, 0 bases at V and 4 bases at J, with 10 bases in the middle. CDR3 nucleotides: TGTGCCAGCAGCGTAGAGTGGGGGGCCTATGGCTACACCTTC. It yields the protein CASSVEWGAYGYTF.

This chain uses TRBV27 with TRBJ2-5; 7 bases agree with TRBD1. CDR3 length: 13 residues. Germline assignment: CDR1 MNHEY and CDR2 SMNVEV (reference sequence). Unmatched junction bases numbered 5, after V lost 5 bases and J lost 5 bases. CDR3 protein: CASSDRVRETQYF. The CDR3 bases are TGTGCCAGCAGTGACAGGGTTCGGGAGACCCAGTACTTC.

CDR3 sequence reads: CSAALVAGGVNEQFF. As DNA, the CDR3 is TGCAGTGCTGCTCTGGTGGCGGGGGGTGTCAATGAGCAGTTCTTC. V and J are TRBV20-1 and TRBJ2-1; 8 nucleotides match TRBD2. After removal of 5 bases from V and 6 bases from J, the junction contained 12 bases not matched to a gene. This CDR3 contains 15 residues. Germline CDR1 reads DFQATT; CDR2 reads SNEGSKA (reference sequence).

The V gene is TRBV27, the J gene TRBJ2-7; tentatively, D is TRBD1 (5 bases). This CDR3 contains 15 residues. Deletions cut 0 bases from V and 7 bases from J, with 16 bases between. Germline CDR1 is MNHEY and CDR2 is SMNVEV (reference sequence). In DNA form, the CDR3 reads TGTGCCAGCAGTTTATCGCGTAGGGGCCGTGATGAGCAGTACTTC. Its translation: CASSLSRRGRDEQYF.

The J gene is TRBJ2-7, the V gene TRBV20-1, with D perhaps matching TRBD2 (5 bases). With 0 bases removed from V and 0 bases from J, the gap between germline ends came to 12 bases. The germline CDR1 and CDR2 sequences are DFQATT and SNEGSKA (reference sequence). CDR3 length: 15 residues. The DNA for the CDR3 is TGCAGTGCTAGAGATCGCGGGCGGAGCTCCTACGAGCAGTACTTC. This gives the protein CSARDRGRSSYEQYF.

The J gene is TRBJ2-7, the V gene TRBV5-1; tentatively, D is TRBD2 (7 bases). The germline V gene has CDR1 SGHRS and CDR2 YFSETQ. The CDR3 is made up of 15 amino acids. The ends were cut back, 0 bases at V and 2 bases at J, with 12 bases in the middle. The CDR3 bases are TGCGCCAGCAGCTTGGTACAGGGACTAACCTACGAGCAGTACTTC. Translated, it gives CASSLVQGLTYEQYF.

The chain carries TRBV3-1 and TRBJ1-1; D not certain. Germline V gene sequence: CDR1 LGHDT, CDR2 YNNKEL (reference sequence). Trimming took off 4 bases at V and 6 bases at J, with 15 bases between the two ends. This CDR3 spans 14 amino acids. The CDR3 DNA is TGTGCCAGCAGCCCCCTAACGCAGTTGTCTGAAGCTTTCTTT. Translation gives CASSPLTQLSEAFF. Complete variable domain (other parts from reference TRBV3-1 and TRBJ1-1): DTAVSQTPKYLVTQMGNDKSIKCEQNLGHDTMYWYKQDSKKFLKIMFSYNNKELIINETVPNRFSPKSPDKAHLNLHINSLELGDSAVYFCASSPLTQLSEAFFGQGTRLTVV.

The J gene is TRBJ2-5, the V gene TRBV18; D is undetermined. CDR3 length equals 15 residues. Between the trimmed V and J ends, which lost 6 bases and 5 bases, there was a span of 19 bases. CDR1 KGHSH and CDR2 LQKENI come from the germline V gene. CDR3 coding DNA: TGTGCCAGCTCGGGATTTACAAGGGTTTTGGAGACCCAGTACTTC. This sequence encodes CASSGFTRVLETQYF.

This clonotype occurred a few times. The J gene is TRBJ2-7, the V gene TRBV29-1; 8 bases agree with TRBD2. The CDR3 runs to 11 residues. Germline lookup yields CDR1 SQVTM and CDR2 ANQGSEA. Trimming took 2 bases from V and 9 from J; bases not matched to a gene: 3. The chain's CDR3 is CSVEHGRGQYF. For the CDR3, the DNA is TGCAGCGTTGAACACGGGAGGGGGCAGTACTTC.

The chain links TRBV20-1 to TRBJ2-3; D ambiguous. V dropped 0 bases and J dropped 1 base, with 11 bases sitting between them. The CDR3 totals 15 residues. CDR1 DFQATT and CDR2 SNEGSKA come from the germline V gene (reference sequence). The CDR3 nucleotides read TGCAGTGCTAGAGACGACTCCTCCGGCACAGATACGCAGTATTTT. Translation: CSARDDSSGTDTQYF.

This chain uses TRBV29-1 with TRBJ2-7; D is unclear. The CDR3 loop spans 11 amino acids. Trimming took off 0 bases at V and 6 bases at J, with 6 bases between the two ends. Germline V gene lookup returns CDR1 SQVTM and CDR2 ANQGSEA. The CDR3 bases are TGCAGCGTTGAAGAGCGAGGCGAGCAGTACTTC. This gives the protein CSVEERGEQYF.

This chain uses TRBV28 with TRBJ2-1, with D perhaps matching TRBD1 (5 bases). The CDR3 spans 14 residues. Trimming removed 3 bases from V and 2 bases from J, with 8 bases in between. Germline V gives CDR1 MDHEN, CDR2 SYDVKM. The CDR3 protein is CASSFRGPYNEQFF. In DNA form, the CDR3 reads TGTGCCAGCAGTTTTAGGGGTCCCTACAATGAGCAGTTCTTC.

The chain combines TRBV28 with TRBJ1-5; D not resolved. Germline assignment: CDR1 MDHEN and CDR2 SYDVKM. Trimming removed 5 bases at V and 3 bases at J, with 11 bases between. The CDR3 has 14 amino acids. The CDR3 here is CASSPPGYNQPQHF. CDR3 DNA: TGTGCCAGCAGTCCACCGGGTTACAATCAGCCCCAGCATTTT.

The chain is built from TRBV2 and TRBJ1-2; D is unclear. The CDR3 consists of 13 residues. In germline, CDR1 is SNHLY, CDR2 FYNNEI. The V end was cut by 8 bases, the J end by 2 bases, with 12 bases between. CDR3 nucleotide sequence: TGTGCCAGCGGAAGGACGGACAACTATGGCTACACCTTC. Translated: CASGRTDNYGYTF.

The chain is built from TRBV6-1 and TRBJ2-7; D is possibly TRBD1 (6 bases). V was clipped by 6 bases and J by 4 bases, with 16 bases between them. Germline V gene sequence: CDR1 MNHNS, CDR2 SASEGT. The CDR3 totals 14 residues. Written as DNA, the CDR3 is TGTGCCAGCAGAAGACCGGGACACCATTACGAGCAGTACTTC. It yields the protein CASRRPGHHYEQYF.

This clonotype was seen only once. Written as DNA, the CDR3 is TGCGCCAGCAGCTTGGACAGCCCCGGGGAGCTGTTTTTT. This codes for CASSLDSPGELFF. V and J are TRBV5-1 and TRBJ2-2; D not certain. The CDR3 runs to 13 residues. Per germline, CDR1 SGHRS and CDR2 YFSETQ. V was trimmed by 0 bases and J by 6 bases, leaving 6 bases between them.

A word on this clonotype: The junction does not match germline at one end; this may be a read error. The chain is built from TRBV4-2 and TRBJ1-1; 8 nucleotides match TRBD1. The germline V gene has CDR1 LGHNA and CDR2 YNFKEQ. The CDR3 length is 16 residues. As DNA, the CDR3 is TGTGCCAGCAGCCAAGAGCAGGGGGCAAAGAACACTGAAGATTTCTTT. Translation gives CASSQEQGAKNTEDFF.

The chain recombines TRBV24-1 with TRBJ2-5, with a possible D match to TRBD1 (6 bases). Germline lookup yields CDR1 KGHDR and CDR2 SFDVKD. Trimming pared 5 bases from V and 4 bases from J, leaving 13 bases between. There are 14 residues in the CDR3. The CDR3 protein is CATSAAGAGETQYF. Here the CDR3 DNA reads TGTGCCACCAGTGCTGCAGGGGCGGGAGAGACCCAGTACTTC.

This chain links TRBV20-1 with TRBJ2-5; TRBD2 agrees at 7 bases. The V segment lost 6 bases and the J segment 5 bases; nucleotides outside the gene matches: 6. The CDR3 is made up of 12 amino acids. Germline V lookup: CDR1 DFQATT, CDR2 SNEGSKA (reference sequence). The CDR3 nucleotides read TGCAGTGCGGATGGACTAGAGGAGACCCAGTACTTC. It is translated as CSADGLEETQYF.

The count of this clonotype is one. The V call is TRBV13, the J call TRBJ2-1; D is uncertain. The CDR3 sequence is 12 residues long. Germline V gene lookup returns CDR1 PRHDT and CDR2 FYEKMQ (reference sequence). V lost 1 base, J lost 8 bases, and 6 bases lay in between. The CDR3 DNA reads TGTGCCAGCAGCTTAGAACGGGATGAGCAGTTCTTC. Protein product: CASSLERDEQFF.

V and J are TRBV27 and TRBJ1-2; TRBD1 matches at 7 bases. J was trimmed by 6 bases and V by 5 bases; bases with no gene match: 9. This CDR3 is built from 14 residues. Germline CDR1 reads MNHEY; CDR2 reads SMNVEV (reference sequence). The CDR3 is CASSLGGRWDGYTF. The CDR3 nucleotides are TGTGCCAGCAGTCTAGGGGGCCGTTGGGATGGCTACACCTTC.

The chain combines TRBV7-3 with TRBJ2-3; TRBD2 matches at 11 bases. V trimming: 3 bases; J trimming: 4 bases; junction bases outside the gene matches: 6. Germline V gives CDR1 SGHTA, CDR2 FQGTGA. The length of the CDR3 is 16 residues. The CDR3 is CASSFISGRVADTQYF. The CDR3 DNA reads TGTGCCAGCAGCTTCATTAGCGGGAGGGTTGCAGATACGCAGTATTTT.

This rearrangement joins TRBV24-1 to TRBJ2-1; no clear D gene. Germline V gene data show CDR1 as KGHDR and CDR2 as SFDVKD. Trimming stripped 4 bases from V and 5 bases from J, with 5 bases between. CDR3 length: 12 amino acids. This CDR3 is CATSDRNNEQFF. In DNA, the CDR3 is TGTGCCACCAGTGACAGGAACAATGAGCAGTTCTTC.